These 27 T cell receptor beta chains were sequenced from one sample in a study of T cell repertoires in cytomegalovirus infection. TCRdb itself ran the reads through MiXCR, one entry per CDR3 protein. Of fewer than 1,000,000 distinct CDR3 sequences in the sample, approximately 31% were seen once. No antigen has been assigned to these receptors. The source was cultured CD8+ T cells from PBMCs, collected from culture after CMV antigen stimulation. The receptors were sampled from a human donor in good health (CMV status not recorded). Some clones in this sample may be carry-over from other donors' samples.

Turning to this clonotype: A read error may produce the germline difference seen at one junction end. The chain couples TRBV6-6 to TRBJ2-5; D might be TRBD1 or TRBD2, each matching 5 bases. Germline V lookup: CDR1 MNHNY, CDR2 SVGAGI (reference sequence). There are 15 residues in the CDR3. Written as DNA, the CDR3 is TGTGCCAACAGTAGGGGAACGGGGTTCGGAGAGACCCAGTACTTC. Its protein product is CANSRGTGFGETQYF.

This clonotype was recorded at least ten times. The rearrangement joins TRBV7-6 to TRBJ2-2, with D possibly matching TRBD1 (5 bases). V lost 1 base and J 1 base, leaving 16 bases between the germline ends. The germline V gene encodes CDR1 SGHVS and CDR2 FNYEAQ. The CDR3 extends over 18 amino acids. CDR3 sequence (DNA): TGTGCCAGCAGCTTAGAGATCCGGGCAGGGAAGAACACCGGGGAGCTGTTTTTT. Translated: CASSLEIRAGKNTGELFF.

This clonotype has a handful of counts. The chain carries TRBV27 and TRBJ1-5, with a possible D match to TRBD1 (5 bases). This CDR3 has 13 amino acids. V was pared by 6 bases and J by 3 bases, with 9 bases between. Germline V gives CDR1 MNHEY, CDR2 SMNVEV (reference sequence). CDR3 protein: CASRPGPNQPQHF. The CDR3 DNA reads as TGTGCCAGCAGACCGGGGCCCAATCAGCCCCAGCATTTT.

This clonotype was seen more than once but under ten times. V and J are TRBV12-3 or TRBV12-4 and TRBJ1-5, with no clear D. The CDR3 has 16 amino acids. The V end lost 3 bases, the J end lost 2 bases, and 14 bases lay between the germline ends. The CDR3, as DNA: TGTGCCAGCAGTTTTTCGGTGGTAGATGGCAATCAGCCCCAGCATTTT. Translation gives CASSFSVVDGNQPQHF.

This clonotype occurred a few times. This chain connects TRBV7-3 to TRBJ2-5; 7 bases are shared with TRBD1. V trimming: 5 bases; J trimming: 4 bases; junction bases outside the gene matches: 7. CDR1 and CDR2 from the germline V gene are SGHTA and FQGTGA. CDR3 size: 14 residues. CDR3 coding DNA: TGTGCCAGCAGCCTTCTGGACAGGAGAGAGACCCAGTACTTC. It is translated as CASSLLDRRETQYF.

The gene calls are TRBV2 and TRBJ2-1; D may correspond to TRBD1 or TRBD2 (5 bases each). This CDR3 has 14 amino acids. Trimming removed 3 bases from V and 2 bases from J, with 8 bases in between. Germline V gene lookup returns CDR1 SNHLY and CDR2 FYNNEI. The CDR3: CASSERDPYNEQFF. CDR3 DNA: TGTGCCAGCAGTGAGAGGGACCCCTACAATGAGCAGTTCTTC.

This clonotype was observed at least ten times. The V gene is TRBV7-8, the J gene TRBJ2-2; tentative D call: TRBD1 (5 bases). V was shortened by 5 bases and J by 6 bases, with 25 bases between the two germline ends. The CDR3 contains 18 residues. Germline CDR1 SGHVS, CDR2 FQNEAQ. CDR3 nucleotides: TGTGCCAGCAGCCACACCCCCAATCTGCAGGGATGGGCCGGGGAGCTGTTTTTT. This translates into CASSHTPNLQGWAGELFF. Based on the CDR3 plus reference TRBV7-8 and TRBJ2-2, the full variable domain is GAGVSQSPRYKVAKRGQDVALRCDPISGHVSLFWYQQALGQGPEFLTYFQNEAQLDKSGLPSDRFFAERPEGSVSTLKIQRTQQEDSAVYLCASSHTPNLQGWAGELFFGEGSRLTVL.

The chain has TRBV10-3 and TRBJ1-2; TRBD1 matches at 8 bases. The CDR3 has 12 residues. Trimming at V came to 10 bases and at J to 7 bases, leaving 8 bases not matched to a gene. Germline CDR1 ENHRY, CDR2 SYGVKD. In DNA, the CDR3 is TGTGCCACCCAGACAGGGGCAGTTGGCTACACCTTC. It codes for CATQTGAVGYTF.

This clonotype was found a few times. The V gene is TRBV6-6, the J gene TRBJ1-2, with 9 bases identical to TRBD1. Germline V CDR1 and CDR2: MNHNY, SVGAGI (reference sequence). Trimming at V came to 5 bases and at J to 7 bases, leaving 5 bases not matched to a gene. The CDR3 covers 13 residues. The CDR3 protein is CASSNRGLSGYTF. In nucleotides, the CDR3 is TGTGCCAGCAGTAACAGGGGGCTGAGTGGCTACACCTTC.

This clonotype was observed a few times. This chain joins TRBV2 and TRBJ2-1; unclear D gene. The germline V and J ends were trimmed by 2 bases and 4 bases, with 9 bases remaining between them. The CDR3 spans 14 residues. Per germline, CDR1 SNHLY and CDR2 FYNNEI. CDR3 sequence: CASSETRRYNEQFF. In DNA, the CDR3 is TGTGCCAGCAGTGAAACACGCCGATACAATGAGCAGTTCTTC. The full variable domain, rest sourced from reference TRBV2 and TRBJ2-1, is EPEVTQTPSHQVTQMGQEVILRCVPISNHLYFYWYRQILGQKVEFLVSFYNNEISEKSEIFDDQFSVERPDGSNFTLKIRSTKLEDSAMYFCASSETRRYNEQFFGPGTRLTVL.

In DNA form, the CDR3 reads TGTGCCACCGAGTTGGAGACCGGGGAGCTGTTTTTT. It specifies CATELETGELFF. The chain carries TRBV19 and TRBJ2-2; D gene unclear. Trimming left V 10 bases short and J 5 bases short, with 11 bases between. In germline, CDR1 is LNHDA, CDR2 SQIVND (reference sequence). The CDR3 is 12 amino acids.

V gene TRBV7-9 combines with J gene TRBJ1-6; D gene ambiguous. Germline CDR1 SEHNR, CDR2 FQNEAQ (reference sequence). Trimming pared 5 bases from V and 5 bases from J, leaving 16 bases between. This CDR3 has 16 amino acids. The CDR3 sequence is CASSPWSGIDNSPLHF. CDR3 sequence (DNA): TGTGCCAGCAGCCCTTGGTCGGGAATCGATAATTCACCCCTCCACTTT. The full variable domain, completed using reference TRBV7-9 and TRBJ1-6, is DTGVSQNPRHKITKRGQNVTFRCDPISEHNRLYWYRQTLGQGPEFLTYFQNEAQLEKSRLLSDRFSAERPKGSFSTLEIQRTEQGDSAMYLCASSPWSGIDNSPLHFGNGTRLTVT.

This clonotype was detected many times. This chain connects TRBV7-9 to TRBJ1-1; maybe TRBD1 (6 bases). Per germline, CDR1 SEHNR and CDR2 FQNEAQ (reference sequence). The CDR3 covers 14 residues. Trimming took off 5 bases at V and 1 base at J, with 11 bases between the two ends. In DNA form, the CDR3 reads TGTGCCAGCAGCCACCGGGACACGAACACTGAAGCTTTCTTT. Amino acids: CASSHRDTNTEAFF.

This clonotype has just one count. Germline and junction disagree at one end, which may indicate a read error. The J gene is TRBJ2-1, the V gene TRBV29-1, with D maybe TRBD1 (6 bases). The CDR3 totals 9 residues. The germline CDR1 and CDR2 sequences are SQVTM and ANQGSEA. The CDR3 is CSVGAQGLF. Here the CDR3 DNA reads TGCAGCGTTGGGGCTCAGGGGCTCTTC.

The rearrangement uses TRBV6-2 or TRBV6-3 and TRBJ2-1; D remains ambiguous. Trimming shortened V by 4 bases and J by 6 bases, and 13 bases separated the two germline ends. Germline-derived CDR1 and CDR2 are MNHEY and SVGEGT. The CDR3 contains 14 residues. CDR3 nucleotide sequence: TGTGCCAGCAGTTTATCACCCGGGTCCAATGAGCAGTTCTTC. It translates to CASSLSPGSNEQFF.

The chain is built from TRBV7-9 and TRBJ2-7; 11 bases align to TRBD2. J was trimmed by 3 bases and V by 5 bases; bases with no gene match: 6. Germline assignment: CDR1 SEHNR and CDR2 FQNEAQ (reference sequence). The CDR3 consists of 15 residues. The CDR3 region is CASSRRLAGFYEQYF. In DNA, the CDR3 is TGTGCCAGCAGCCGAAGACTAGCGGGGTTCTACGAGCAGTACTTC.

This clonotype was counted ten times or more. The rearrangement links TRBV7-9 to TRBJ1-1; tentative D call: TRBD1 (5 bases). The V gene lost 5 bases and the J gene lost 3 bases, with 22 bases spanning the gap. Germline V gene sequence: CDR1 SEHNR, CDR2 FQNEAQ (reference sequence). The CDR3 consists of 17 residues. CDR3 protein: CASSQHREGKEDTEAFF. DNA for the CDR3: TGTGCCAGCAGCCAACATAGGGAGGGGAAGGAGGACACTGAAGCTTTCTTT.

This chain uses TRBV7-6 with TRBJ2-7; D assignment may be TRBD1 or TRBD2 (5 bases each). The CDR3 is 14 residues long. V lost 5 bases and J lost 0, with 11 bases in between. Germline-derived CDR1 and CDR2 are SGHVS and FNYEAQ. The CDR3 is CASSPGTNSYEQYF. The CDR3 region has the DNA TGTGCCAGCAGCCCCGGGACCAACTCCTACGAGCAGTACTTC.

This clonotype showed up many times. This chain's CDR3 is CASSEGDFQETQYF. The CDR3, as DNA: TGTGCCAGCAGTGAGGGGGATTTTCAAGAGACCCAGTACTTC. The rearrangement uses TRBV4-2 and TRBJ2-5, with D tentatively TRBD1 (6 bases). Trimming took off 6 bases at V and 2 bases at J, with 13 bases between the two ends. The CDR3 covers 14 residues. Germline values: CDR1 LGHNA, CDR2 YNFKEQ.

This clonotype occurred many times. The chain joins TRBV7-8 to TRBJ2-7, with no clear D. The CDR3 contains 14 residues. Trimming removed 1 base from V and 3 bases from J, with 10 bases in between. The germline gives CDR1 SGHVS, CDR2 FQNEAQ. The CDR3 spells CASSLEGFNYEQYV. DNA of the CDR3: TGTGCCAGCAGCTTAGAGGGCTTTAACTACGAGCAGTACGTC.

This clonotype has more than one count but fewer than ten. V usage is TRBV5-5 and J usage is TRBJ2-2; no reliable D call. The V end lost 5 bases, the J end lost 1 base, and 6 bases lay between the germline ends. The CDR3 runs to 13 residues. Germline CDR1 is SGHKS and CDR2 is YYEKEE (reference sequence). Here the CDR3 reads CASRAGNTGELFF. The CDR3 DNA is TGTGCCAGCAGAGCAGGGAACACCGGGGAGCTGTTTTTT.

This clonotype was detected only a few times. The chain is built from TRBV4-3 and TRBJ2-1, with a possible D match to TRBD1 (6 bases). The ends were cut back, 4 bases at V and 0 bases at J, with 10 bases in the middle. The CDR3 extends over 15 amino acids. Germline values: CDR1 LGHNA, CDR2 YSLEER. The CDR3, as DNA: TGCGCCAGCAGCCCTGGACAGCCCTCCTACAATGAGCAGTTCTTC. Translation: CASSPGQPSYNEQFF.

Many counts were recorded for this clonotype. V usage is TRBV11-1 and J usage is TRBJ2-1; D is unresolved. Germline V gene data show CDR1 as SGHAT and CDR2 as FQDESV (reference sequence). The CDR3 runs 14 residues. V lost 1 base and J 8 bases, leaving 12 bases between the germline ends. The CDR3 region has the DNA TGTGCCAGCAGCTTAGGGTCCCCTTATTATGAGCAGTTCTTC. This codes for CASSLGSPYYEQFF.

The table lists this clonotype with a few counts. This rearrangement joins TRBV6-1 to TRBJ2-1, with 9 bases aligning to TRBD2. This CDR3 is 12 amino acids long. Germline values: CDR1 MNHNS, CDR2 SASEGT. After removal of 10 bases from V and 8 bases from J, the junction contained 6 bases not matched to a gene. CDR3 DNA sequence: TGTGCCACCAGGGCGGGGGGGCATGAGCAGTTCTTC. It encodes CATRAGGHEQFF.

V usage is TRBV9 and J usage is TRBJ2-7; D may match TRBD1 or TRBD2 (5 bases each). This CDR3 spans 13 amino acids. The ends were cut back, 3 bases at V and 6 bases at J, with 13 bases in the middle. Germline lookup yields CDR1 SGDLS and CDR2 YYNGEE. The CDR3, as DNA: TGTGCCAGCAGCGCTGGGGCGGGTGGCGAGCAGTACGTC. This sequence encodes CASSAGAGGEQYV.

This rearrangement joins TRBV29-1 to TRBJ1-2, with D unclear. This CDR3 contains 11 residues. Trimming took off 4 bases at V and 6 bases at J, with 9 bases between the two ends. Germline loops: CDR1 SQVTM, CDR2 ANQGSEA. The CDR3, as DNA: TGCAGCGTTGGGCGTGGCGATGGCTACACCTTC. Protein: CSVGRGDGYTF.

The chain carries TRBV5-1 and TRBJ1-2, with a tentative D call TRBD1 (5 bases). V was trimmed by 0 bases and J by 4 bases, leaving 10 bases between them. This CDR3 has 14 amino acids. CDR1 and CDR2 from the germline V gene are SGHRS and YFSETQ. Written as DNA, the CDR3 is TGCGCCAGCAGCTTGGGGGGGATCTTCTATGGCTACACCTTC. Translation gives CASSLGGIFYGYTF.